The 3 T cell receptor beta chains in this list originate from one sample, sequenced in a study of radiotherapy plus CTLA-4 blockade in lung cancer. Generated by immunoSEQ multiplex PCR, the TCRdb table keeps only in-frame clones and is missing some. Among just over 60,000 clones listed, roughly 80% were seen once. The sequences come from peripheral blood, collected from a patient treated with radiotherapy plus ipilimumab. These receptors all stem from a human donor with non-small cell lung cancer who had a complete response to radiotherapy plus ipilimumab.

The CDR3 region has the DNA TGTGCCAGCAGCTTAGATTGGGCATCCAACTATGGCTACACCTTC. Protein sequence: CASSLDWASNYGYTF. The rearrangement uses TRBV11-2 and TRBJ1-2, with D uncertain. CDR1 is SGHAT, CDR2 FQNNGV, per germline. The V end lost 0 bases, the J end lost 2 bases, and 10 bases lay between the germline ends. The length of the CDR3 is 15 residues.

The V gene is TRBV2, the J gene TRBJ2-6; D is undetermined. This CDR3 comprises 15 residues. CDR1 and CDR2 (germline): SNHLY, FYNNEI. The germline V and J ends were trimmed by 6 bases and 0 bases, with 9 bases remaining between them. CDR3 DNA: TGTGCCAGCAGCCTTGCAGGCTCTGGGGCCAACGTCCTGACTTTC. This codes for CASSLAGSGANVLTF.

This clone was picked up one time. The rearrangement links TRBV30 to TRBJ2-3; 7 bases agree with TRBD1. V lost 0 bases, J lost 10 bases, and 4 bases stayed unmatched. Germline-derived CDR1 and CDR2 are GTSNPN and SVGIG (reference sequence). This CDR3 has 12 residues. The CDR3 DNA reads TGTGCCTGGAGTGTACAGGGGAAGGCGCAGTATTTT. Translating gives CAWSVQGKAQYF.